This is a list of T cell receptor beta chains from one sample in a study of identifying expanded T cells in peripheral blood. Profiling relied on immunoSEQ multiplex PCR, and the TCRdb table lists in-frame clones only, not all of them. This sample has some 97,000 clones, with around nine tenths found just once. The specimen was blood. These receptors were collected from a person aged 18 to 70 in good health. The CDR3 runs from the conserved cysteine through the conserved F or W.

j_gene | v_gene | CDR3aa
TRBJ1-1 | TRBV29-1 | CSVAPWTSPAGTEAFF
TRBJ1-1 | TRBV2 | CASSSRGGPSEAFF
TRBJ2-5 | TRBV7-9 | CASSSGQGDQYF
TRBJ1-5 | TRBV29-1 | CSVMWAPNQPQHF
TRBJ2-2 | TRBV25-1 | CASSATFFGGTGTGELFF
TRBJ2-3 | TRBV5-5 | CASSRSSGKTDTQYF
TRBJ1-1 | TRBV7-2 | CASSGGRTVQNTEAFF
TRBJ2-7 | TRBV6-6 | CASSYVGRRNTYEQYF
TRBJ2-1 | TRBV29-1 | CSARTGSGRPNEQFF
TRBJ2-3 | TRBV5-1 | CASSLGTSGATDTQYF
TRBJ2-2 | TRBV11-2 | CASSLLLTGELFF
TRBJ2-3 | TRBV18 | CASSPGTPSSTDTQYF
TRBJ2-2 | TRBV5-1 | CASTGTSGSINTGELFF
TRBJ1-1 | TRBV2 | CASSAQGYTEAFF
TRBJ1-1 | TRBV7-9 | CASSLVTVNTEAFF
TRBJ2-7 | TRBV30 | CAWSVKRAGKGYEQYF
TRBJ1-3 | TRBV30 | CAWIEGVNTIYF
TRBJ1-6 | TRBV11-2 | CASSLVLSGSGALHF
TRBJ2-2 | TRBV5-1 | CASSLASSGSNTGELFF
TRBJ2-7 | TRBV5-1 | CATRTSGTAYEQYF
TRBJ1-2 | TRBV27 | CASSGRGVYGYTF
TRBJ2-1 | TRBV5-4 | CASSTGLAGGKWHEQFF
TRBJ2-7 | TRBV30 | CAWRQGGTTEQYF
TRBJ1-1 | TRBV5-5 | CASSVQPGDTEAFF
TRBJ2-1 | TRBV4-2 | CASSQGGTGDNEQFF
TRBJ1-5 | TRBV18 | CASSIGSGENQPQHF
TRBJ1-1 | TRBV2 | CASRDRVVAFF
TRBJ2-7 | TRBV27 | CASSSGGRVGEQYF
TRBJ2-7 | TRBV7-9 | CASSFGLRPYEQYF
TRBJ2-1 | TRBV5-4 | CASSTLESSYNEQFF
TRBJ2-2 | TRBV9 | CASSVVGRASTGELFF
TRBJ2-3 | TRBV19 | CASTRRRSGQSTDTQYF
TRBJ1-1 | TRBV30 | CAWARGHQNTEAFF
TRBJ2-7 | TRBV30 | CAGGLREQYF
TRBJ1-5 | TRBV7-6 | CASSLSGGNQPQHF
TRBJ1-4 | TRBV19 | CASSVGANEKLFF
TRBJ2-6 | TRBV6-6 | CASSYSGEGGANVLTF
TRBJ1-1 | TRBV19 | CASSRGTEAFF
TRBJ1-2 | TRBV9 | CASSPSGTGVSGEFSGYTF
TRBJ2-7 | TRBV19 | CASSTLAGATYEQYF
TRBJ1-2 | TRBV6-5 | CASRRDSYGYTF
TRBJ1-4 | TRBV29-1 | CSVEGPPANEKLFF
TRBJ1-5 | TRBV2 | CASSADRAYNQPQHF
TRBJ2-5 | TRBV18 | CASSPMTGPRETQYF
TRBJ1-5 | TRBV6-1 | CASSEYSIESWPQHF
TRBJ1-1 | TRBV28 | CASSLMNTEAFF
TRBJ2-7 | TRBV10-3 | CAISESIGTGEQYF
TRBJ2-3 | TRBV5-1 | CASSLDPLGGPDTQYF
TRBJ2-4 | TRBV5-6 | CASSPGTRKAKNIQYF
TRBJ2-5 | TRBV22-1 | CPGSAPRQLQETQYF
TRBJ2-1 | TRBV18 | CASSPRGSNEQFF